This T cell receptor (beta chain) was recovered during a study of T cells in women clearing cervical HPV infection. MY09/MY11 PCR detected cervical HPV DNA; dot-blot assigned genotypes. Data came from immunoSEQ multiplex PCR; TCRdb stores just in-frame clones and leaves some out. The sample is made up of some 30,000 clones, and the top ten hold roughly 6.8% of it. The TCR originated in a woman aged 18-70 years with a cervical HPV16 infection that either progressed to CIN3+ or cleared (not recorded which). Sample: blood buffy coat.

CDR3 residues: CASSKRVGPDTQYF. Incomplete CDR3 DNA: TGTGCCAGCAGTAAGCGGGTCGGCCCAGATACC. The chain recombines TRBV2 with TRBJ2-5, with a tentative D call TRBD2 (6 bases). The CDR3 extends 3 residues past the end of the read, so its final part is completed from the germline J gene. Germline CDR1 and CDR2: SNHLY and FYNNEI. This CDR3 spans 14 amino acids.